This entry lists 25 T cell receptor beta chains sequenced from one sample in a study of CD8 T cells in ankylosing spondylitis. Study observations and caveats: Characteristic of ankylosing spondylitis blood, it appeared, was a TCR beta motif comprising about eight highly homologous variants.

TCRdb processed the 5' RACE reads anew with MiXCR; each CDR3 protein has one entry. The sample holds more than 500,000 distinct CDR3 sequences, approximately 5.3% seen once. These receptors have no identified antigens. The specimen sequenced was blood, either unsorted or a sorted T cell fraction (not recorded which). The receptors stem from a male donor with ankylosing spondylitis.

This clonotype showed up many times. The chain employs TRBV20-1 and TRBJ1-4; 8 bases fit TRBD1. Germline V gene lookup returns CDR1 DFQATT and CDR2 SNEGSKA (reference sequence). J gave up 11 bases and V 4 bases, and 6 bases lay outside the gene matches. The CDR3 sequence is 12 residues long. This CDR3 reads CSAIDRGQKLFF. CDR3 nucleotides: TGCAGTGCTATTGACAGGGGCCAGAAACTGTTTTTT.

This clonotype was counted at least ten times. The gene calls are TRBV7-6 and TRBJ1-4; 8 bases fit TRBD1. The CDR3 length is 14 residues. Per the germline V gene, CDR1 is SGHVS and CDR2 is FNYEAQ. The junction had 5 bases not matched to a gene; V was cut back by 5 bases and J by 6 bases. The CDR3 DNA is TGTGCCAGCAGCCGTATGACAGGGGATGAAAAACTGTTTTTT. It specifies CASSRMTGDEKLFF.

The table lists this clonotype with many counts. The CDR3 DNA follows: TGTGCCAGCAGTTTCAAAGGGGACCGCTATGGCTACACCTTC. Protein product: CASSFKGDRYGYTF. The J gene is TRBJ1-2, the V gene TRBV6-5; possible D gene TRBD1, 5 bases. This CDR3 spans 14 amino acids. V dropped 4 bases and J dropped 4 bases, with 13 bases sitting between them. Germline CDR1 is MNHEY and CDR2 is SVGAGI.

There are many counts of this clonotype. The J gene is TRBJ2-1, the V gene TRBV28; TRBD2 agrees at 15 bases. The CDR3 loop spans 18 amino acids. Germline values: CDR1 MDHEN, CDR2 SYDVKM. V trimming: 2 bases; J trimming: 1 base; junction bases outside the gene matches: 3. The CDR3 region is CASSLGLAGGSSYNEQFF. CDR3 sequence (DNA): TGTGCCAGCAGTTTAGGACTAGCGGGAGGGAGTTCCTACAATGAGCAGTTCTTC.

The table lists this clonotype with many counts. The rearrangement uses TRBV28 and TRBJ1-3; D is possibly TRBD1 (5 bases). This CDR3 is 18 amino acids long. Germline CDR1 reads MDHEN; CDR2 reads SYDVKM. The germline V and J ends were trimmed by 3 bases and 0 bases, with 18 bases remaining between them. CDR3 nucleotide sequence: TGTGCCAGCAGTTTCTCCAAGGCGGGACTCAGCTCTGGAAACACCATATATTTT. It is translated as CASSFSKAGLSSGNTIYF. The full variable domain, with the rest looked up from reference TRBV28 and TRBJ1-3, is DVKVTQSSRYLVKRTGEKVFLECVQDMDHENMFWYRQDPGLGLRLIYFSYDVKMKEKGDIPEGYSVSREKKERFSLILESASTNQTSMYLCASSFSKAGLSSGNTIYFGEGSWLTVV.

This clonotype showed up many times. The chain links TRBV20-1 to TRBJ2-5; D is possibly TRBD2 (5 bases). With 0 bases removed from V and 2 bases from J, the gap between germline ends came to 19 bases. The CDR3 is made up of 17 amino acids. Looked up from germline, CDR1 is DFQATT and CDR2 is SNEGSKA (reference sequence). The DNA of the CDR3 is TGCAGTGCTAGAGATCGTTTAATATTGACTATACAAGAGACCCAGTACTTC. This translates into CSARDRLILTIQETQYF.

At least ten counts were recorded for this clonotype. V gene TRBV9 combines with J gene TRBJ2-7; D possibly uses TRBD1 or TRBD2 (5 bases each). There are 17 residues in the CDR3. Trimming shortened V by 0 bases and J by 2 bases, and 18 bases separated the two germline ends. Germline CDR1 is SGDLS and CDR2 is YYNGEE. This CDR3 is CASSVEATRGPAYEQYF. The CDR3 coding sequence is TGTGCCAGCAGCGTAGAGGCCACGAGGGGCCCGGCCTACGAGCAGTACTTC.

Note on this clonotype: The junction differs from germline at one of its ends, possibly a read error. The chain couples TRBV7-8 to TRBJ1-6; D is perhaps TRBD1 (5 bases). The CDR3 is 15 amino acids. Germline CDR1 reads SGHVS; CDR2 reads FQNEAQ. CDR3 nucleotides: TGTGCCAGCAGCTTAGGCAGGGCGGGGAATTCACCCCTCTACTTT. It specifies CASSLGRAGNSPLYF.

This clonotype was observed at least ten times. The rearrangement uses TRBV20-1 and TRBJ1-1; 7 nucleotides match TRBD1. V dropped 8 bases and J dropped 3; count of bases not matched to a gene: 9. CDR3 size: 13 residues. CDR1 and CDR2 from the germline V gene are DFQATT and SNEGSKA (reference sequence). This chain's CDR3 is CSPHQGGDTEAFF. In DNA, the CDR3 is TGCAGTCCCCACCAGGGGGGGGACACTGAAGCTTTCTTT.

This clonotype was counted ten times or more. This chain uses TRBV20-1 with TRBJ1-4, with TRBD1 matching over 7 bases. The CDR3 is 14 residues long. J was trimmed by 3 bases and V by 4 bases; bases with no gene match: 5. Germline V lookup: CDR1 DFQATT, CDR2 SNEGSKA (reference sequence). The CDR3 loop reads CSAIKGAPNEKLFF. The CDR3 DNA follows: TGCAGTGCTATAAAGGGGGCACCTAATGAAAAACTGTTTTTT.

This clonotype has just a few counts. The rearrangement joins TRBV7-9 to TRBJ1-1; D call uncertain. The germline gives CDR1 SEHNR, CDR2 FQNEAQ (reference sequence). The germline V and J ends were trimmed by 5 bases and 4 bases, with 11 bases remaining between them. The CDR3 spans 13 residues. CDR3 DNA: TGTGCCAGCAGCCGTCAAGAGGTCACTGAAGCTTTCTTT. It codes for CASSRQEVTEAFF.

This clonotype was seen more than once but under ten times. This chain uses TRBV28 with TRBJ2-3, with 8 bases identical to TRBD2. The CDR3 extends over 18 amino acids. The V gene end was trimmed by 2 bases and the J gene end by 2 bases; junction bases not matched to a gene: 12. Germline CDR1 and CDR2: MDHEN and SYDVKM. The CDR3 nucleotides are TGTGCCAGCAGTTTAAGCCCGGGACTAGGAACACACACAGATACGCAGTATTTT. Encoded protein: CASSLSPGLGTHTDTQYF.

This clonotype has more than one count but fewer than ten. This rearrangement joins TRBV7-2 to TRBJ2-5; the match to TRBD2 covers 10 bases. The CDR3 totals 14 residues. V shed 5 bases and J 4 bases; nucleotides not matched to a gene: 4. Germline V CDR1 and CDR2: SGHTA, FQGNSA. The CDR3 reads CASSRASGGETQYF. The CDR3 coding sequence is TGTGCCAGCAGCCGCGCTAGCGGGGGAGAGACCCAGTACTTC. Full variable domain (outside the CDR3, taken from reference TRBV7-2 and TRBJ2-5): GAGVSQSPSNKVTEKGKDVELRCDPISGHTALYWYRQSLGQGLEFLIYFQGNSAPDKSGLPSDRFSAERTGGSVSTLTIQRTQQEDSAVYLCASSRASGGETQYFGPGTRLLVL.

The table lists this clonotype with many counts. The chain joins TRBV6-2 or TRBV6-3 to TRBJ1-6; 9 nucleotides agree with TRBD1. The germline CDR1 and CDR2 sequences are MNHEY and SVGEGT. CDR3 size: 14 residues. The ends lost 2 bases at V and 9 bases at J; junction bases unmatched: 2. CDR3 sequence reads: CASSYGTGTSPLHF. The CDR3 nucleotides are TGTGCCAGCAGTTACGGGACAGGGACTTCACCCCTCCACTTT.

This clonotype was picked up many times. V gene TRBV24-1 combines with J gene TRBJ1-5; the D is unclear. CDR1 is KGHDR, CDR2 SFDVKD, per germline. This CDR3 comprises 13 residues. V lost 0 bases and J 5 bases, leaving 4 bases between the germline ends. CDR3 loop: CATSDLPDQPQHF. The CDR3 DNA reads TGTGCCACCAGTGATTTGCCGGATCAGCCCCAGCATTTT.

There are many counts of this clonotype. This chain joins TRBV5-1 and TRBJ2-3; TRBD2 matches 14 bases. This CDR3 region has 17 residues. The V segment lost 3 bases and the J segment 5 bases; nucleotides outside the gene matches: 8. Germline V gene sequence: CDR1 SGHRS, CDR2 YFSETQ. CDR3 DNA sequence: TGCGCCAGCAGCTCCGGACTAGCGGGAGGTTCGGGAGATACGCAGTATTTT. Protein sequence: CASSSGLAGGSGDTQYF.

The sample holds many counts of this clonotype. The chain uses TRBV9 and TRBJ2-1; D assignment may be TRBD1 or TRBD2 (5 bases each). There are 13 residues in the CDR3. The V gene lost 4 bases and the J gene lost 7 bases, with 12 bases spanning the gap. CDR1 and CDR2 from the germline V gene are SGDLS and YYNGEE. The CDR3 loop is CASSLWGNNEQFF. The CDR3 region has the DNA TGTGCCAGCAGCCTCTGGGGGAATAATGAGCAGTTCTTC.

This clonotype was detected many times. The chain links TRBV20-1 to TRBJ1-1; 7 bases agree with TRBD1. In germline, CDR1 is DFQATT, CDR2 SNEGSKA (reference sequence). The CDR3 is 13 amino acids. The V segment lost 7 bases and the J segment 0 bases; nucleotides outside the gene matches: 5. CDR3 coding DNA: TGCAGTGTACAGGGGTACATGAACACTGAAGCTTTCTTT. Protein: CSVQGYMNTEAFF.

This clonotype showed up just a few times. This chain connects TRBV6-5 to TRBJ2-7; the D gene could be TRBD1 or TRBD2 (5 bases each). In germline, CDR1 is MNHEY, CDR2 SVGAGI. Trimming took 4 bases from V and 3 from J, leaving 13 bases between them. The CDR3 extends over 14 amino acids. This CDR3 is CASSSQGPYYEQYF. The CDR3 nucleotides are TGTGCCAGCAGTTCCCAGGGACCATACTACGAGCAGTACTTC.

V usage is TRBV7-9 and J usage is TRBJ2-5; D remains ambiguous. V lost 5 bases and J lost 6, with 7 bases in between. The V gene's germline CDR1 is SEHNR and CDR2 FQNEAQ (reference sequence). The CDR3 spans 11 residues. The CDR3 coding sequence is TGTGCCAGCAGCAGAGGAAAGACCCAGTACTTC. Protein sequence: CASSRGKTQYF. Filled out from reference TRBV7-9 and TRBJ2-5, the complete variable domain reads DTGVSQNPRHKITKRGQNVTFRCDPISEHNRLYWYRQTLGQGPEFLTYFQNEAQLEKSRLLSDRFSAERPKGSFSTLEIQRTEQGDSAMYLCASSRGKTQYFGPGTRLLVL.

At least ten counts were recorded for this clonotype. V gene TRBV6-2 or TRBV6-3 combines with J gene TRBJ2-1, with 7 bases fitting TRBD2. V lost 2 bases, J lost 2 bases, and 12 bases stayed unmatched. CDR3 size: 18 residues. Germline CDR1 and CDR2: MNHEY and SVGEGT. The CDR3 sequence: CASSYARDLAGPYNEQFF. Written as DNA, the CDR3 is TGTGCCAGCAGTTACGCCCGGGACTTAGCGGGCCCCTACAATGAGCAGTTCTTC.

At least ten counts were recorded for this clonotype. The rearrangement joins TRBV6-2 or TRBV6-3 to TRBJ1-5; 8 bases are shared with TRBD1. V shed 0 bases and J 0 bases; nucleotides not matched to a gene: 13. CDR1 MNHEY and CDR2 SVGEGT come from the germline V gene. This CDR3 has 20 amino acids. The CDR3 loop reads CASSYSLNRGSLYSNQPQHF. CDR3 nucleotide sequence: TGTGCCAGCAGTTACTCCCTAAACAGGGGGAGCCTTTATAGCAATCAGCCCCAGCATTTT.

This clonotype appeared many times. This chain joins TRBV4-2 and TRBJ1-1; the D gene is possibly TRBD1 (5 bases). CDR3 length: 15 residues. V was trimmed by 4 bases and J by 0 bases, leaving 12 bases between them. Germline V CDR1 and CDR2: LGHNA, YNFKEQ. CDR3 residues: CASSPRQKMNTEAFF. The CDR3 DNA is TGTGCCAGCAGCCCGCGACAGAAAATGAACACTGAAGCTTTCTTT.

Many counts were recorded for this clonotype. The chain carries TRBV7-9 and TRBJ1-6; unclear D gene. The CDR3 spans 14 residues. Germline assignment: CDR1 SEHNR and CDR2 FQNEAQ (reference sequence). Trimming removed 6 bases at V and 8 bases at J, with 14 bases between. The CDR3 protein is CASSRTAPDSPLHF. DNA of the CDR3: TGTGCCAGCAGTCGGACGGCCCCGGATTCACCCCTCCACTTT.

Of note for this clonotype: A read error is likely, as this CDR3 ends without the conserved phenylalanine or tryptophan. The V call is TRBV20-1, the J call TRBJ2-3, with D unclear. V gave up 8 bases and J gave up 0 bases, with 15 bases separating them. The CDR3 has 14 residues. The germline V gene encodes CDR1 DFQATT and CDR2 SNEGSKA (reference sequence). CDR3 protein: CSFQATGSTDTQYL. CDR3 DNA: TGCAGTTTCCAAGCGACTGGAAGCACAGATACGCAGTATCTT.